These 29 T cell receptor beta chains were sequenced from one sample in a study of blood T cell repertoires in COVID-19. The data were produced by immunoSEQ multiplex PCR, yet TCRdb's version contains in-frame clones alone and is incomplete. The sample shows roughly 190,000 clones, around 79% of them seen only once. The specimen was peripheral blood. The receptors shown here come from a woman aged 45-65 years with acute or convalescent COVID-19.

J is TRBJ2-2 and V is TRBV2; TRBD2 matches at 7 bases. The germline gives CDR1 SNHLY, CDR2 FYNNEI. This CDR3 is 15 amino acids long. Trimming took 7 bases from V and 4 from J; bases not matched to a gene: 9. CDR3 in amino acids: CASKTSTVGTGELFF. The CDR3, as DNA: TGTGCCAGCAAGACTAGCACGGTCGGCACCGGGGAGCTGTTTTTT.

The gene calls are TRBV6-2 or TRBV6-3 and TRBJ2-1; D gene unclear. Trimming left V 6 bases short and J 0 bases short, with 12 bases between. Germline V lookup: CDR1 MNHEY, CDR2 SVGEGT. The CDR3 totals 15 residues. The CDR3 nucleotides are TGTGCCAGCAGCCGACATCCGAGCTCCTACAATGAGCAGTTCTTC. Encoded protein: CASSRHPSSYNEQFF.

V is TRBV20-1 and J is TRBJ2-1; D is perhaps TRBD2 (6 bases). The germline gives CDR1 DFQATT, CDR2 SNEGSKA (reference sequence). The CDR3 is 14 residues long. Trimming shortened V by 3 bases and J by 7 bases, and 16 bases separated the two germline ends. CDR3 sequence reads: CSASFGGARNEQFF. The CDR3 DNA is TGCAGTGCTAGTTTCGGAGGGGCAAGGAATGAGCAGTTCTTC.

The V and J genes are TRBV18 and TRBJ1-5; D may be TRBD1 (5 bases). Germline assignment: CDR1 KGHSH and CDR2 LQKENI. V was shortened by 6 bases and J by 6 bases, with 15 bases between the two germline ends. The CDR3 is 14 amino acids. CDR3 coding DNA: TGTGCCAGCTCGCTCTCCGACAGTTCTCAGCCCCAGCATTTT. Its protein product is CASSLSDSSQPQHF.

This chain joins TRBV5-1 and TRBJ2-7, with D uncertain. V was shortened by 3 bases and J by 1 base, with 11 bases between the two germline ends. CDR1 and CDR2 from the germline V gene are SGHRS and YFSETQ. The CDR3 has 14 residues. CDR3 in amino acids: CASSSRFGSYEQYF. The CDR3 DNA reads TGCGCCAGCAGCTCCAGATTCGGGTCCTACGAGCAGTACTTC.

This chain links TRBV30 with TRBJ2-1; possible D gene TRBD2, 6 bases. With 0 bases removed from V and 6 bases from J, the gap between germline ends came to 9 bases. The V gene's germline CDR1 is GTSNPN and CDR2 SVGIG (reference sequence). The CDR3 is 13 amino acids. CDR3 in DNA: TGTGCCTGGAGTGTACTTAGCGGCAATGAGCAGTTCTTC. Encoded protein: CAWSVLSGNEQFF.

This chain connects TRBV27 to TRBJ1-1; TRBD1 aligns across 9 bases. CDR1 MNHEY and CDR2 SMNVEV come from the germline V gene (reference sequence). V lost 4 bases to trimming and J lost 0 bases; unmatched junction nucleotides: 3. The CDR3 consists of 15 residues. The DNA for the CDR3 is TGTGCCAGCAGTTCACGGACAGGGGTGAACACTGAAGCTTTCTTT. Its translation is CASSSRTGVNTEAFF.

V and J are TRBV10-3 and TRBJ1-1; no reliable D call. Trimming removed 6 bases from V and 3 bases from J, with 11 bases in between. Germline CDR1 is ENHRY and CDR2 is SYGVKD. The CDR3 contains 13 residues. The DNA for the CDR3 is TGTGCCATCAGAGTAGAACGGGACACTGAAGCTTTCTTT. The encoded protein is CAIRVERDTEAFF.

This sequence joins TRBV4-1 and TRBJ1-1; D gene ambiguous. Germline loops: CDR1 MGHRA, CDR2 YSYEKL. The CDR3 runs 16 residues. Trimming cost V 0 bases and J 0 bases, with 11 bases left between them. The chain's CDR3 is CASSQDWRRLNTEAFF. DNA of the CDR3: TGCGCCAGCAGCCAAGATTGGAGGAGACTGAACACTGAAGCTTTCTTT.

The sample holds one count of this clone. The V and J genes are TRBV3-1 (or the pseudogene TRBV3-2) and TRBJ1-1, with TRBD1 matching over 7 bases. V lost 3 bases and J lost 0; bases outside the gene matches: 4. Germline V gives CDR1 LGHDT, CDR2 YNNKEL (reference sequence). The CDR3 is 15 amino acids. CDR3 bases: TGTGCCAGCAGCCATACAGGGGTCATGAACACTGAAGCTTTCTTT. Amino acids: CASSHTGVMNTEAFF.

This clone showed up just once. The chain recombines TRBV30 with TRBJ1-1; tentative D call: TRBD1 (6 bases). Germline values: CDR1 GTSNPN, CDR2 SVGIG (reference sequence). The CDR3 spans 12 residues. The germline V and J ends were trimmed by 5 bases and 1 base, with 8 bases remaining between them. CDR3 sequence (DNA): TGTGCCTGGGACAGGTGGAACACTGAAGCTTTCTTT. Translated: CAWDRWNTEAFF.

Here the CDR3 reads CASLDTLNTEAFF. The CDR3 nucleotides read TGTGCCAGCCTGGACACATTGAACACTGAAGCTTTCTTT. The chain couples TRBV28 to TRBJ1-1; D is possibly TRBD1 (5 bases). Trimming removed 8 bases from V and 0 bases from J, with 10 bases in between. CDR3 length equals 13 residues. From germline, CDR1 is MDHEN and CDR2 SYDVKM.

A single count supports this clone. The chain has TRBV7-2 and TRBJ1-2; D call uncertain. The germline V gene has CDR1 SGHTA and CDR2 FQGNSA. The CDR3 extends over 14 amino acids. V was cut by 5 bases and J by 0 bases, with 10 bases left in between. The CDR3 bases are TGTGCCAGCAGCGCAGGTGCTTCTAACTATGGCTACACCTTC. It codes for CASSAGASNYGYTF. Filled out from reference TRBV7-2 and TRBJ1-2, the complete variable domain reads GAGVSQSPSNKVTEKGKDVELRCDPISGHTALYWYRQSLGQGLEFLIYFQGNSAPDKSGLPSDRFSAERTGGSVSTLTIQRTQQEDSAVYLCASSAGASNYGYTFGSGTRLTVV.

This sequence joins TRBV10-2 and TRBJ1-1; the D gene is possibly TRBD1 (5 bases). Trimming pared 0 bases from V and 0 bases from J, leaving 8 bases between. Germline CDR1 WSHSY, CDR2 SAAADI. The CDR3 runs to 15 residues. The DNA of the CDR3 is TGCGCCAGCAGTGAGTCGACAGTTATGAACACTGAAGCTTTCTTT. Its protein is CASSESTVMNTEAFF.

The rearrangement links TRBV12-3 or TRBV12-4 to TRBJ1-1; TRBD1 agrees at 9 bases. The CDR3 is made up of 13 amino acids. V shed 6 bases, J shed 8 bases, and the junction held 7 bases outside the gene matches. CDR3 loop: CASSLDRGPEAFF. The CDR3 DNA sequence: TGTGCCAGCAGCCTGGACAGGGGTCCCGAAGCTTTCTTT.

This chain links TRBV28 with TRBJ1-1; D is undetermined. The length of the CDR3 is 14 residues. Looked up from germline, CDR1 is MDHEN and CDR2 is SYDVKM. V was clipped by 2 bases and J by 0 bases, with 7 bases between them. The CDR3: CASSLLGLNTEAFF. CDR3 DNA: TGTGCCAGCAGTTTACTCGGTCTGAACACTGAAGCTTTCTTT.

For the CDR3, the DNA is TGTGCCAGCAGCTTCCCGGGACTGGCTTCTAATGAGCAGTTCTTC. It encodes CASSFPGLASNEQFF. This chain links TRBV7-2 with TRBJ2-1; possible D gene TRBD2, 6 bases. The germline gives CDR1 SGHTA, CDR2 FQGNSA. This CDR3 contains 15 residues. V lost 3 bases to trimming and J lost 7 bases, with 16 bases between them.

The V call is TRBV30, the J call TRBJ2-7; 8 bases align to TRBD2. The CDR3 length is 18 residues. Trimming took 0 bases from V and 2 from J; bases not matched to a gene: 15. Germline lookup yields CDR1 GTSNPN and CDR2 SVGIG (reference sequence). The CDR3 is CAWSVRRLAGRAPYEQYF. The CDR3 bases are TGTGCCTGGAGTGTACGGCGGCTAGCGGGTAGGGCCCCCTACGAGCAGTACTTC. Using reference TRBV30 and TRBJ2-7 for the parts outside the CDR3, the full variable domain is SQTIHQWPATLVQPVGSPLSLECTVEGTSNPNLYWYRQAAGRGLQLLFYSVGIGQISSEVPQNLSASRPQDRQFILSSKKLLLSDSGFYLCAWSVRRLAGRAPYEQYFGPGTRLTVT.

This clone was recorded only once. The chain joins TRBV27 to TRBJ2-7, with D tentatively TRBD1 (6 bases). The germline V gene has CDR1 MNHEY and CDR2 SMNVEV (reference sequence). This CDR3 comprises 14 residues. Trimming took 5 bases from V and 0 from J, leaving 11 bases between them. CDR3 nucleotide sequence: TGTGCCAGCAGTGTCAGGGGAAGCTCCTACGAGCAGTACTTC. This sequence encodes CASSVRGSSYEQYF.

This clone came up many times. This chain links TRBV6-5 with TRBJ1-1, with a tentative D call TRBD1 (5 bases). V lost 6 bases and J lost 0, with 11 bases in between. This CDR3 has 14 residues. Germline lookup yields CDR1 MNHEY and CDR2 SVGAGI. The CDR3 loop reads CASSSTGVNTEAFF. CDR3 nucleotides: TGTGCCAGCAGCTCAACGGGGGTGAACACTGAAGCTTTCTTT.

The chain uses TRBV28 and TRBJ2-7, with 8 bases aligning to TRBD2. The CDR3 consists of 15 residues. V trimming: 5 bases; J trimming: 3 bases; junction bases outside the gene matches: 9. The V gene's germline CDR1 is MDHEN and CDR2 SYDVKM. In DNA form, the CDR3 reads TGTGCCAGCAGTCACTCGGTAGCGGGATACTACGAGCAGTACTTC. Its protein product is CASSHSVAGYYEQYF.

A few counts support this clone. This chain joins TRBV6-6 and TRBJ1-1; 7 nucleotides agree with TRBD1. Looked up from germline, CDR1 is MNHNY and CDR2 is SVGAGI (reference sequence). The CDR3 consists of 12 residues. Trimming cost V 7 bases and J 5 bases; bases outside gene matches: 4. Here the CDR3 reads CASTETGTEAFF. For the CDR3, the DNA is TGTGCCAGCACCGAGACAGGGACTGAAGCTTTCTTT.

The CDR3 reads CASSFISSGSERDTQYF. CDR3 sequence (DNA): TGTGCCAGCAGCTTTATATCTAGCGGGAGTGAAAGAGATACGCAGTATTTT. V gene TRBV5-8 combines with J gene TRBJ2-3; 10 bases are shared with TRBD2. The germline gives CDR1 SGHTS, CDR2 YDEGEE. Trimming at V came to 2 bases and at J to 5 bases, leaving 11 bases not matched to a gene. The CDR3 totals 17 residues.

This clone is a singleton in its sample. The V gene is TRBV28, the J gene TRBJ2-1, with 7 nucleotides matching TRBD2. Trimming removed 8 bases from V and 10 bases from J; junction bases left unmatched: 20. CDR3 length: 16 residues. Germline V gene data show CDR1 as MDHEN and CDR2 as SYDVKM. CDR3 protein: CASLSGGSLGRHEQFF. CDR3 coding DNA: TGTGCCAGCCTTAGCGGCGGGAGTCTGGGTCGGCACGAGCAGTTCTTC.

The genes are TRBV11-2 and TRBJ2-3; D possibly corresponds to TRBD1 (6 bases). In germline, CDR1 is SGHAT, CDR2 FQNNGV. V lost 1 base to trimming and J lost 3 bases, with 11 bases between them. The CDR3 has 15 residues. The DNA of the CDR3 is TGTGCCAGCAGCTTAGCGCAGGGGTGGACAGATACGCAGTATTTT. Translating gives CASSLAQGWTDTQYF.

The rearrangement joins TRBV27 to TRBJ2-7, with 8 bases matching TRBD1. Germline CDR1 is MNHEY and CDR2 is SMNVEV (reference sequence). The trim removed 2 bases at V and 3 bases at J, leaving 9 bases unmatched. The CDR3 length is 16 residues. CDR3 sequence: CASSLAWTGKLYEQYF. The CDR3, as DNA: TGTGCCAGCAGTTTAGCATGGACAGGGAAGCTCTACGAGCAGTACTTC.

CDR3 protein: CASRQGQGQSSGANVLTF. CDR3 DNA sequence: TGTGCCAGCAGGCAGGGACAGGGGCAGAGCTCTGGGGCCAACGTCCTGACTTTC. The chain employs TRBV7-2 and TRBJ2-6; 10 bases are shared with TRBD1. This CDR3 contains 18 residues. V lost 6 bases to trimming and J lost 0 bases; unmatched junction nucleotides: 8. In germline, CDR1 is SGHTA, CDR2 FQGNSA.

V usage is TRBV19 and J usage is TRBJ1-5, with D possibly TRBD1 on 6 matching bases. The germline CDR1 and CDR2 sequences are LNHDA and SQIVND (reference sequence). The CDR3 loop spans 16 amino acids. V lost 7 bases and J 3 bases, leaving 19 bases between the germline ends. CDR3 residues: CASTFKIGQYNQPQHF. In nucleotides, the CDR3 is TGTGCCAGTACCTTCAAAATTGGACAGTACAATCAGCCCCAGCATTTT.

The table lists this clone with many counts. V and J are TRBV18 and TRBJ2-7, with 9 bases aligning to TRBD2. The CDR3 has 17 residues. V shed 3 bases, J shed 4 bases, and the junction held 13 bases outside the gene matches. Germline CDR1 is KGHSH and CDR2 is LQKENI. Here the CDR3 reads CASSPYSLTSGVYEQYF. The CDR3 DNA follows: TGTGCCAGCTCACCGTACTCCCTGACTAGCGGAGTTTACGAGCAGTACTTC.